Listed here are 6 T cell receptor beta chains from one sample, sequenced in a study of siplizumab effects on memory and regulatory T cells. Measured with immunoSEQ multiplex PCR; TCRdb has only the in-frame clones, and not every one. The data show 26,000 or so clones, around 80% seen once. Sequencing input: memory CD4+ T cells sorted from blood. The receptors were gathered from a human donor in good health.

CDR3 bases: TGTGCCAGCACCAGGCTTTTGGGCGGCCACGAGCAGTACTTC. Translating it yields CASTRLLGGHEQYF. This chain links TRBV28 with TRBJ2-7; D not resolved. V dropped 7 bases and J dropped 5 bases, with 18 bases sitting between them. Germline V gene data show CDR1 as MDHEN and CDR2 as SYDVKM. The CDR3 contains 14 residues.

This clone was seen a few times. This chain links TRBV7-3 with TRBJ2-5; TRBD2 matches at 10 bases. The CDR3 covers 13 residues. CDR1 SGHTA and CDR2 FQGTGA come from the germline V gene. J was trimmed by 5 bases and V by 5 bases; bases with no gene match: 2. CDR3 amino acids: CASSMGLAETQYF. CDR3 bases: TGTGCCAGCAGCATGGGACTAGCGGAGACCCAGTACTTC.

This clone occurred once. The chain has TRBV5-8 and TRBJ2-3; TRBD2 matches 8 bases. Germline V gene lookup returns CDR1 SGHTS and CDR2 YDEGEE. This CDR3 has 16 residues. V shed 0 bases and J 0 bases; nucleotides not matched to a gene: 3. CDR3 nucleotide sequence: TGTGCCAGCAGCTTGGACCTAGCGGGTAGCACAGATACGCAGTATTTT. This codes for CASSLDLAGSTDTQYF.

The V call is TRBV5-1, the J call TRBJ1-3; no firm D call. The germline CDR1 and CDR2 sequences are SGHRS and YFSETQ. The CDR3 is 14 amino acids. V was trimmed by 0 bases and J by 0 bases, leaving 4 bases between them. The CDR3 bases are TGCGCCAGCAGCTTGGACACCTCTGGAAACACCATATATTTT. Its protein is CASSLDTSGNTIYF.

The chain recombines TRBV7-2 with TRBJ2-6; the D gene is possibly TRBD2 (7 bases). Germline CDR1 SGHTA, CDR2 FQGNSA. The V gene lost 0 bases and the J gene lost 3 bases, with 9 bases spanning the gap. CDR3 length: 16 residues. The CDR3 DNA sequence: TGTGCCAGCAGCTTAGCGGGGGGGCTTGGGGCCAACGTCCTGACTTTC. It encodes CASSLAGGLGANVLTF.

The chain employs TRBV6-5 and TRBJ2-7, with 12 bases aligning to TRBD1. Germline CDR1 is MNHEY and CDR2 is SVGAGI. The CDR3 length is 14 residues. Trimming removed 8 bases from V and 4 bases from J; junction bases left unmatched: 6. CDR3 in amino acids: CASQGTGGKYEQYF. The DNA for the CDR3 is TGTGCCAGCCAGGGGACAGGGGGCAAGTACGAGCAGTACTTC.